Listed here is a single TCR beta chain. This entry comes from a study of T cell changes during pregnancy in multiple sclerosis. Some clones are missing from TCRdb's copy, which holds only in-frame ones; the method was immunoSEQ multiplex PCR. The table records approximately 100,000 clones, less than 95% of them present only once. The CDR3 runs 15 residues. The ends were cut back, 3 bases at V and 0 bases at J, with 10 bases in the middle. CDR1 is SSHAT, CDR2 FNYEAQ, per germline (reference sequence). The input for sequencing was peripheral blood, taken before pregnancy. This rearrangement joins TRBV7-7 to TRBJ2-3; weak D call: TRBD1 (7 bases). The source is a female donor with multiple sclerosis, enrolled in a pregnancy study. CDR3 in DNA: TGTGCCAGCAGCTTCAGGGGGGCTAGCACAGATACGCAGTATTTT. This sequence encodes CASSFRGASTDTQYF.